Listed here are 28 T cell receptor beta chains from one sample, sequenced in a study of T cell responses to AZD1222 COVID-19 vaccine. Produced via immunoSEQ multiplex PCR; TCRdb's table is partial and in-frame only. Of about 120,000 clones in the sample, around 87% were seen once. This specimen was peripheral blood, taken on day 0 of AZD1222 vaccination. The receptors come from an adult in good health.

The chain has TRBV7-2 and TRBJ2-5; 7 bases align to TRBD2. V gave up 4 bases and J gave up 5 bases; unmatched junction bases: 10. Looked up from germline, CDR1 is SGHTA and CDR2 is FQGNSA. CDR3 size: 15 residues. The CDR3 DNA is TGTGCCAGCAGCTGGACCGGGGGGTTACGGGAGACCCAGTACTTC. Its translation is CASSWTGGLRETQYF.

This rearrangement joins TRBV18 to TRBJ1-5; 9 nucleotides align to TRBD1. There are 16 residues in the CDR3. Trimming cost V 3 bases and J 4 bases; bases outside gene matches: 7. Germline V gene sequence: CDR1 KGHSH, CDR2 LQKENI. CDR3 DNA sequence: TGTGCCAGCTCACCTTCCGGGGACAGGGAGAATCAGCCCCAGCATTTT. It specifies CASSPSGDRENQPQHF.

This clone was recorded a few times. The V gene is TRBV28, the J gene TRBJ2-2; D is perhaps TRBD1 (6 bases). V was shortened by 3 bases and J by 3 bases, with 8 bases between the two germline ends. This CDR3 has 14 amino acids. CDR1 and CDR2 (germline): MDHEN, SYDVKM. CDR3 sequence: CASSFHRDTGELFF. The CDR3 coding sequence is TGTGCCAGCAGTTTTCACAGGGACACCGGGGAGCTGTTTTTT.

The rearrangement joins TRBV6-2 or TRBV6-3 to TRBJ2-7; the D call may be TRBD1 or TRBD2 (6 bases each). Germline V gene lookup returns CDR1 MNHEY and CDR2 SVGEGT. This CDR3 contains 16 residues. V was pared by 6 bases and J by 0 bases, with 18 bases between. The CDR3 nucleotides read TGTGCCAGCAGCGGGGGCCGGGGGCGATACTCCTACGAGCAGTACTTC. It translates to CASSGGRGRYSYEQYF.

The chain combines TRBV5-1 with TRBJ1-4, with 9 bases matching TRBD1. This CDR3 has 16 amino acids. V dropped 3 bases and J dropped 5; count of bases not matched to a gene: 8. CDR1 is SGHRS, CDR2 YFSETQ, per germline. CDR3 sequence reads: CASSSASGQGNEKLFF. The CDR3 coding sequence is TGCGCCAGCAGCTCCGCTTCAGGACAGGGGAATGAAAAACTGTTTTTT. Complete variable domain (other parts from reference TRBV5-1 and TRBJ1-4): KAGVTQTPRYLIKTRGQQVTLSCSPISGHRSVSWYQQTPGQGLQFLFEYFSETQRNKGNFPGRFSGRQFSNSRSEMNVSTLELGDSALYLCASSSASGQGNEKLFFGSGTQLSVL.

As to this clone: Other nucleotide sequences from this sample produce the same CDR3. The chain is built from TRBV27 and TRBJ1-5, with D unresolved. CDR1 is MNHEY and CDR2 is SMNVEV in the germline V gene (reference sequence). V lost 5 bases, J lost 0 bases, and 8 bases lay in between. The length of the CDR3 is 14 residues. As DNA, the CDR3 is TGTGCCAGCAGTCCTCAAGGTAGCAATCAGCCCCAGCATTTT. This sequence encodes CASSPQGSNQPQHF.

This chain links TRBV5-4 with TRBJ1-1; perhaps TRBD1 as D (6 bases). The germline CDR1 and CDR2 sequences are SGHNT and YYREEE (reference sequence). V was trimmed by 4 bases and J by 3 bases, leaving 16 bases between them. The CDR3 extends over 15 amino acids. The CDR3 DNA reads as TGTGCCAGCAGCGTCTACAGGGCGGGGGACACTGAAGCTTTCTTT. Translation: CASSVYRAGDTEAFF.

The chain couples TRBV24-1 to TRBJ1-4; D is uncertain. Germline CDR1 KGHDR, CDR2 SFDVKD. The V and J ends lost 4 bases and 7 bases respectively, with 15 bases between them. The CDR3 spans 15 residues. The CDR3 loop reads CATSEYGGFREKLFF. The CDR3 coding sequence is TGTGCCACCAGTGAGTATGGAGGCTTTCGTGAAAAACTGTTTTTT.

This clone was counted a few times. The rearrangement links TRBV7-9 to TRBJ1-2; D is unresolved. CDR1 SEHNR and CDR2 FQNEAQ come from the germline V gene (reference sequence). This CDR3 has 15 residues. Trimming removed 1 base at V and 8 bases at J, with 17 bases between. CDR3: CASSLESGILRGYTF. The CDR3 DNA reads TGTGCCAGCAGCTTAGAGTCTGGGATCTTGCGCGGCTACACCTTC.

The CDR3 here is CASSEAPLGSYNSPLHF. CDR3 sequence (DNA): TGTGCCAGCAGTGAAGCGCCTCTGGGCTCCTATAATTCACCCCTCCACTTT. The chain is built from TRBV6-1 and TRBJ1-6; D is unclear. The V gene lost 0 bases and the J gene lost 0 bases, with 9 bases spanning the gap. Germline V gene lookup returns CDR1 MNHNS and CDR2 SASEGT. The CDR3 covers 17 residues.

CDR3 protein: CASSLGVGRVANEQFF. The CDR3 DNA reads as TGTGCCAGCAGTTTGGGGGTTGGGAGGGTCGCGAATGAGCAGTTCTTC. The J gene is TRBJ2-1, the V gene TRBV27; TRBD2 matches at 7 bases. Unmatched junction bases numbered 12, after V lost 3 bases and J lost 7 bases. CDR1 is MNHEY and CDR2 is SMNVEV in the germline V gene (reference sequence). The CDR3 extends over 16 amino acids.

The V and J genes are TRBV2 and TRBJ1-4, with D unclear. The CDR3 sequence is 14 residues long. V was cut by 2 bases and J by 8 bases, with 12 bases left in between. Germline V gene data show CDR1 as SNHLY and CDR2 as FYNNEI. The CDR3 protein is CASSEWKGNEKLFF. CDR3 coding DNA: TGTGCCAGCAGTGAATGGAAAGGGAACGAAAAACTGTTTTTT.

The chain couples TRBV10-3 to TRBJ2-4, with D maybe TRBD2 (5 bases). V lost 4 bases and J 9 bases, leaving 10 bases between the germline ends. The CDR3 sequence is 12 residues long. Germline CDR1 is ENHRY and CDR2 is SYGVKD. CDR3 nucleotides: TGTGCCATCAGTGGAGCAGGAGGCATTCAGTACTTC. Translated, it gives CAISGAGGIQYF.

The chain couples TRBV6-5 to TRBJ2-7; perhaps TRBD2 as D (7 bases). Trimming stripped 8 bases from V and 0 bases from J, with 14 bases between. The CDR3 consists of 14 residues. Germline-derived CDR1 and CDR2 are MNHEY and SVGAGI. In DNA, the CDR3 is TGTGCCAGCGGCCCCGGGGGGCCCTCCTACGAGCAGTACTTC. It is translated as CASGPGGPSYEQYF.

This chain connects TRBV18 to TRBJ1-3; D ambiguous. Trimming cost V 3 bases and J 4 bases, with 10 bases left between them. Germline CDR1 is KGHSH and CDR2 is LQKENI. CDR3 length equals 14 residues. The CDR3 here is CASSPSYRGNTIYF. In DNA form, the CDR3 reads TGTGCCAGCTCACCGTCCTACCGAGGAAACACCATATATTTT.

The chain employs TRBV12-3 or TRBV12-4 and TRBJ1-6, with D tentatively TRBD1 (5 bases). V was shortened by 5 bases and J by 10 bases, with 12 bases between the two germline ends. The CDR3 has 13 residues. CDR3 DNA sequence: TGTGCCAGCAGTCGGGCAGGGCGGTCACCCCTCCACTTT. Translating gives CASSRAGRSPLHF.

The chain uses TRBV5-5 and TRBJ2-5; D is ambiguous. Trimming removed 5 bases from V and 5 bases from J, with 16 bases in between. CDR3 length: 14 amino acids. Germline-derived CDR1 and CDR2 are SGHKS and YYEKEE (reference sequence). DNA for the CDR3: TGTGCCAGCAGTCTTCTGACGTCTGGGGAGACCCAGTACTTC. It encodes CASSLLTSGETQYF. Full variable domain (missing parts from reference TRBV5-5 and TRBJ2-5): DAGVTQSPTHLIKTRGQQVTLRCSPISGHKSVSWYQQVLGQGPQFIFQYYEKEERGRGNFPDRFSARQFPNYSSELNVNALLLGDSALYLCASSLLTSGETQYFGPGTRLLVL.

In this sample, this clone turned up a few times. The J gene is TRBJ2-7, the V gene TRBV5-1, with TRBD1 identical over 8 bases. This CDR3 spans 12 amino acids. V shed 2 bases, J shed 10 bases, and the junction held 5 bases outside the gene matches. Germline-derived CDR1 and CDR2 are SGHRS and YFSETQ. In DNA, the CDR3 is TGCGCCAGCAGCTTCGAGACAGGGGATCAGTACTTC. It yields the protein CASSFETGDQYF.

The chain has TRBV18 and TRBJ2-5, with D uncertain. CDR1 and CDR2 from the germline V gene are KGHSH and LQKENI. The V end lost 3 bases, the J end lost 4 bases, and 3 bases lay between the germline ends. The CDR3 consists of 11 residues. CDR3 region: CASSPGETQYF. For the CDR3, the DNA is TGTGCCAGCTCACCGGGAGAGACCCAGTACTTC.

This chain links TRBV4-2 with TRBJ1-4; D is perhaps TRBD1 (6 bases). Trimming removed 1 base from V and 7 bases from J, with 16 bases in between. From germline, CDR1 is LGHNA and CDR2 YNFKEQ. The length of the CDR3 is 16 residues. The CDR3: CASSQGPHREGEKLFF. In DNA, the CDR3 is TGTGCCAGCAGCCAAGGACCCCACAGGGAGGGTGAAAAACTGTTTTTT.

This rearrangement joins TRBV5-4 to TRBJ2-7; perhaps TRBD2 as D (6 bases). The CDR3 consists of 11 residues. Trimming cost V 4 bases and J 10 bases, with 12 bases left between them. CDR1 is SGHNT, CDR2 YYREEE, per germline (reference sequence). CDR3 residues: CASSRGSNQYF. CDR3 in DNA: TGTGCCAGCAGCCGGGGGTCAAACCAGTACTTC.

This sequence joins TRBV5-1 and TRBJ2-7, with D perhaps given as TRBD1 or TRBD2 (6 bases each). This CDR3 has 15 residues. The germline V gene has CDR1 SGHRS and CDR2 YFSETQ. V was cut by 0 bases and J by 3 bases, with 13 bases left in between. The CDR3, as DNA: TGCGCCAGCAGCTTGGATGGGGGGCTGAGCTACGAGCAGTACTTC. Translating it yields CASSLDGGLSYEQYF.

Only one count was recorded for this clone. This chain joins TRBV7-8 and TRBJ1-5; 8 positions match TRBD1. There are 17 residues in the CDR3. Germline-derived CDR1 and CDR2 are SGHVS and FQNEAQ. V lost 2 bases, J lost 0 bases, and 6 bases stayed unmatched. CDR3: CASSLQGAHDSNQPQHF. The CDR3 DNA sequence: TGTGCCAGCAGCTTACAGGGGGCTCACGATAGCAATCAGCCCCAGCATTTT.

CDR3 amino acids: CASTGRFRWDPGEPQHF. CDR3 coding DNA: TGTGCCAGCACCGGACGCTTCAGGTGGGACCCTGGGGAGCCCCAGCATTTT. This chain joins TRBV21-1 and TRBJ1-5. TRBV21-1 is a documented pseudogene. This CDR3 region has 17 residues.

Regarding this clone: The same CDR3 can be traced to other DNA sequences in this sample. The chain has TRBV19 and TRBJ1-2; the D gene is possibly TRBD1 (5 bases). Germline V gene sequence: CDR1 LNHDA, CDR2 SQIVND (reference sequence). This CDR3 contains 14 residues. V was pared by 4 bases and J by 2 bases, with 11 bases between. The CDR3 DNA sequence: TGTGCCAGTAGTAACCGGGGGAGGAACTATGGCTACACCTTC. This encodes CASSNRGRNYGYTF.

This chain joins TRBV9 and TRBJ2-1, with a tentative D call TRBD1 (7 bases). The germline V gene encodes CDR1 SGDLS and CDR2 YYNGEE. This CDR3 comprises 15 residues. Trimming removed 4 bases from V and 2 bases from J, with 13 bases in between. The CDR3 bases are TGTGCCAGCAGCCCGTCCAGGGGGGCCTACAATGAGCAGTTCTTC. Its translation: CASSPSRGAYNEQFF.

This clone appeared once. The chain uses TRBV3-1 (or the pseudogene TRBV3-2) and TRBJ1-1; 8 nucleotides align to TRBD1. This CDR3 has 15 amino acids. Germline CDR1 is LGHDT and CDR2 is YNNKEL (reference sequence). Trimming at V came to 0 bases and at J to 5 bases, leaving 5 bases not matched to a gene. The CDR3 protein is CASSQDSDRETEAFF. The CDR3 DNA sequence: TGTGCCAGCAGCCAAGATTCGGACAGGGAAACTGAAGCTTTCTTT.

The V call is TRBV7-9, the J call TRBJ2-4; 8 nucleotides agree with TRBD1. Germline V lookup: CDR1 SEHNR, CDR2 FQNEAQ (reference sequence). The CDR3 runs to 16 residues. The junction had 5 bases not matched to a gene; V was cut back by 4 bases and J by 0 bases. The CDR3 loop is CASSWTGILAKNIQYF. CDR3 bases: TGTGCCAGCAGCTGGACAGGGATACTAGCCAAAAACATTCAGTACTTC.